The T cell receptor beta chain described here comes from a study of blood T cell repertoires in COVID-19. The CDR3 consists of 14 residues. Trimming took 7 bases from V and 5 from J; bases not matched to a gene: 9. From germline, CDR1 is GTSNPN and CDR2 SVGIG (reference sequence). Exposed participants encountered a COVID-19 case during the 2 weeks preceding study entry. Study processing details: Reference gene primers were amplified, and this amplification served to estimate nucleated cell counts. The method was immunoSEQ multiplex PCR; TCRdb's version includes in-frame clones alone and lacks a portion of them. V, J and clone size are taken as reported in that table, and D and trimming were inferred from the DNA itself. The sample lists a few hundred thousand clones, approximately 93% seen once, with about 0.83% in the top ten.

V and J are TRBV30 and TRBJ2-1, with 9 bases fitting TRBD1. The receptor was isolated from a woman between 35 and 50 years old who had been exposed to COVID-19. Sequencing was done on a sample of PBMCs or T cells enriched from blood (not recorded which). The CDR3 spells CAFFYGTGNNEQFF. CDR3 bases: TGTGCCTTTTTTTACGGGACAGGGAACAATGAGCAGTTCTTC.